Listed here are 9 T cell receptor beta chains from one sample, sequenced in a study of blood T cell repertoires in COVID-19. Clones were read by immunoSEQ multiplex PCR, and TCRdb kept only the in-frame ones, dropping some. Of approximately 310,000 clones in the sample, 89% were seen once. Specimen: PBMCs or T cells enriched from blood (not recorded which). These TCRs come from a man aged 55 to 69 who had recovered from COVID-19.

V gene TRBV5-1 combines with J gene TRBJ2-5; 8 bases fit TRBD2. V shed 4 bases, J shed 2 bases, and the junction held 10 bases outside the gene matches. The CDR3 length is 16 residues. CDR1 and CDR2 (germline): SGHRS, YFSETQ. CDR3 sequence reads: CASSPRPRGGQETQYF. CDR3 coding DNA: TGCGCCAGCAGCCCGAGACCCCGGGGGGGTCAAGAGACCCAGTACTTC.

The chain links TRBV11-2 to TRBJ2-3; weak D call: TRBD2 (6 bases). The CDR3 has 18 amino acids. Germline lookup yields CDR1 SGHAT and CDR2 FQNNGV. Trimming stripped 5 bases from V and 4 bases from J, with 25 bases between. The CDR3 DNA is TGTGCCAGCAGCGAACGACTTGGGACTTGGGGGTCAGCAGATACGCAGTATTTT. Translated, it gives CASSERLGTWGSADTQYF.

The CDR3 is CASSTSSYNSPLHF. The CDR3 DNA reads TGTGCCAGCTCAACATCCTCCTATAATTCACCCCTCCACTTT. The rearrangement links TRBV18 to TRBJ1-6; D uncertain. CDR1 and CDR2 (germline): KGHSH, LQKENI. The CDR3 is 14 residues long. V lost 5 bases to trimming and J lost 0 bases, with 5 bases between them. The full variable domain, with the rest looked up from reference TRBV18 and TRBJ1-6, is NAGVMQNPRHLVRRRGQEARLRCSPMKGHSHVYWYRQLPEEGLKFMVYLQKENIIDESGMPKERFSAEFPKEGPSILRIQQVVRGDSAAYFCASSTSSYNSPLHFGNGTRLTVT.

The table lists this clone with a count of one. The genes are TRBV11-2 and TRBJ2-7, with TRBD2 identical over 10 bases. The CDR3 has 16 residues. J was trimmed by 2 bases and V by 4 bases; bases with no gene match: 8. The V gene's germline CDR1 is SGHAT and CDR2 FQNNGV. The CDR3 region is CASSWRTSGTPYEQYF. As DNA, the CDR3 is TGTGCCAGCAGCTGGCGGACTAGCGGAACCCCCTACGAGCAGTACTTC. The full variable domain, completed using reference TRBV11-2 and TRBJ2-7, is EAGVAQSPRYKIIEKRQSVAFWCNPISGHATLYWYQQILGQGPKLLIQFQNNGVVDDSQLPKDRFSAERLKGVDSTLKIQPAKLEDSAVYLCASSWRTSGTPYEQYFGPGTRLTVT.

This clone came up once. The J gene is TRBJ2-1, the V gene TRBV25-1; TRBD1 matches at 7 bases. The J segment lost 2 bases and the V segment lost 2 bases, leaving 6 bases of the junction unmatched. The CDR3 loop spans 16 amino acids. CDR1 is MGHDK, CDR2 SYGVNS, per germline. Here the CDR3 reads CASSEPRTGAYNEQFF. The CDR3 bases are TGTGCCAGCAGTGAACCCAGGACAGGAGCCTACAATGAGCAGTTCTTC.

The V gene is TRBV20-1, the J gene TRBJ2-2, with a possible D match to TRBD2 (5 bases). The CDR3 extends over 15 amino acids. Trimming cost V 3 bases and J 1 base, with 12 bases left between them. The germline gives CDR1 DFQATT, CDR2 SNEGSKA (reference sequence). The CDR3 loop is CSASGGRGNTGELFF. The CDR3 region has the DNA TGCAGTGCTAGTGGCGGCCGGGGGAACACCGGGGAGCTGTTTTTT.

The chain employs TRBV7-8 and TRBJ1-5; D gene uncertain. Germline CDR1 reads SGHVS; CDR2 reads FQNEAQ. The CDR3 has 13 residues. Trimming took off 0 bases at V and 11 bases at J, with 11 bases between the two ends. The CDR3 bases are TGTGCCAGCAGCTTAGCGGTGCAGTCCGCCCAGCATTTT. Protein: CASSLAVQSAQHF.

The chain joins TRBV5-1 to TRBJ2-3; no reliable D call. There are 13 residues in the CDR3. Germline lookup yields CDR1 SGHRS and CDR2 YFSETQ. V lost 5 bases, J lost 2 bases, and 9 bases lay in between. The CDR3 coding sequence is TGCGCCAGCAGTAGTTTTCTCACAGATACGCAGTATTTT. Its protein product is CASSSFLTDTQYF.

The chain has TRBV28 and TRBJ2-1, with D hard to call. Germline V CDR1 and CDR2: MDHEN, SYDVKM. Deletions cut 7 bases from V and 5 bases from J, with 6 bases between. This CDR3 has 11 amino acids. CDR3: CASTDNNEQFF. The CDR3 DNA is TGTGCCAGCACAGATAACAATGAGCAGTTCTTC.